Listed below are T cell receptor beta chains from one sample, sequenced in a study of shared clonotypes between healthy human individuals. Clones were sequenced by immunoSEQ multiplex PCR, and TCRdb holds only the in-frame ones, with some missing. The table has fewer than 2.5 million clones, approximately 93% seen once; the top ten hold 0.35% to 0.45%. Input material: naive CD4+ T cells from PBMCs. These receptors were collected from a man aged 18-30 years in good health. Some clones in this sample may be carry-over from other donors' samples. Each CDR3 is given with its conserved first and last residue. D genes are given only for firm matches. Clone size appears in some rows only: once, few, many, or a class for an expanded clone.

size,D,length,V,J,CDR3,DNA
NA,NA,13,TRBV11-2,TRBJ1-5,CASSLVAHQPQHF,TGTGCCAGCAGCTTAGTTGCGCATCAGCCCCAGCATTTT
NA,NA,12,TRBV5-1,TRBJ2-1,CASMETYNEQFF,TGCGCCAGCATGGAAACCTACAATGAGCAGTTCTTC
NA,NA,18,TRBV2,TRBJ2-1,CASSGRAAIGRSYNEQFF,TGTGCCAGCAGTGGGCGCGCCGCTATCGGTCGGTCCTACAATGAGCAGTTCTTC
once,NA,15,TRBV5-6,TRBJ2-7,CASSLLGGLSYEQYF,TGTGCCAGCAGCTTGTTGGGGGGACTCTCCTACGAGCAGTACTTC
NA,NA,13,TRBV18,TRBJ2-5,CASSPTYQETQYF,TGTGCCAGCTCACCGACGTACCAAGAGACCCAGTACTTC
NA,TRBD2,13,TRBV6-5,TRBJ2-1,CASRSSGINEQFF,TGTGCCAGCCGGTCTAGCGGGATAAATGAGCAGTTCTTC
NA,NA,14,TRBV7-3,TRBJ2-7,CASSLLESSYEQYF,TGTGCCAGCAGCTTGCTTGAGAGCTCCTACGAGCAGTACTTC
once,NA,16,TRBV6-6,TRBJ2-1,CASSPISWGDDNEQFF,TGTGCCAGCAGCCCGATTTCTTGGGGGGACGACAATGAGCAGTTCTTC
NA,NA,13,TRBV5-1,TRBJ2-1,CASSPTFYNEQFF,TGCGCCAGCAGCCCAACCTTTTACAATGAGCAGTTCTTC
NA,NA,15,TRBV19,TRBJ1-2,CASSGQGPLVYGYTF,TGTGCCAGTAGTGGCCAGGGCCCTTTAGTCTATGGCTACACCTTC
NA,TRBD2,14,TRBV7-9,TRBJ2-3,CASSVSGTTDTQYF,TGTGCCAGCAGCGTGAGCGGGACTACAGATACGCAGTATTTT
NA,TRBD2,16,TRBV14,TRBJ2-1,CASSQRNWVREGEQFF,TGTGCCAGCAGCCAAAGGAATTGGGTACGGGAGGGTGAGCAGTTCTTC
NA,TRBD1,15,TRBV7-7,TRBJ2-7,CASSLVDRGPYEQYF,TGTGCCAGCAGCTTAGTGGACAGGGGGCCCTACGAGCAGTACTTC
few,TRBD1,13,TRBV29-1,TRBJ1-2,CSVVGQGDYGYTF,TGCAGCGTTGTGGGACAGGGGGACTATGGCTACACCTTC
NA,TRBD2,15,TRBV7-9,TRBJ2-3,CASSSVAGSTDTQYF,TGTGCCAGCAGCTCGGTAGCGGGGAGCACAGATACGCAGTATTTT
NA,TRBD2,14,TRBV5-6,TRBJ2-7,CASRQSGGGHEQYF,TGTGCCAGCCGCCAAAGCGGGGGGGGCCACGAGCAGTACTTC
few,NA,14,TRBV30,TRBJ1-1,CAWSWTGGDTEAFF,TGTGCCTGGAGTTGGACCGGTGGGGACACTGAAGCTTTCTTT
NA,NA,14,TRBV4-1,TRBJ1-2,CASSPSGANYGYTF,TGCGCCAGCAGCCCAAGCGGGGCGAACTATGGCTACACCTTC
NA,NA,13,TRBV6-5,TRBJ1-2,CASSRSRNYGYTF,TGTGCCAGCAGTCGTTCCAGGAACTATGGCTACACCTTC
NA,NA,12,TRBV19,TRBJ1-3,CASSTRGNTIYF,TGTGCCAGTAGTACGCGGGGAAACACCATATATTTT
NA,TRBD2,14,TRBV18,TRBJ2-1,CASSPLAGDHEQFF,TGTGCCAGCTCACCACTAGCGGGAGATCATGAGCAGTTCTTC
NA,TRBD2,17,TRBV7-3,TRBJ2-2,CASSLTGSAGATGELFF,TGTGCCAGCAGCTTAACCGGGTCAGCGGGGGCGACCGGGGAGCTGTTTTTT
NA,NA,15,TRBV5-6,TRBJ1-1,CASSHNPGVNTEAFF,TGTGCCAGCAGCCATAATCCAGGGGTGAACACTGAAGCTTTCTTT
NA,TRBD1,13,TRBV19,TRBJ2-5,CASSTGTGEAQYF,TGTGCCAGTAGTACGGGGACAGGGGAGGCCCAGTACTTC